This TCR beta chain was found in a study of CD8 T cells in Susac syndrome. This CDR3 is 16 amino acids long. In germline, CDR1 is SGHRS, CDR2 YFSETQ. J was trimmed by 5 bases and V by 0 bases; bases with no gene match: 7. cDNA came from about 0.5 to 1 ug RNA primed by random hexamers. Multiplex PCR with immunoSEQ amplified the TCR beta CDR3 across 54 Vbeta and 13 Jbeta. TCRdb reanalysed the immunoSEQ multiplex PCR reads using MiXCR and keeps one entry per CDR3 protein. The sample lists under 250,000 distinct CDR3 sequences; around 93% were seen once. This rearrangement joins TRBV5-1 to TRBJ2-5; 10 bases map to TRBD2. The sequence derives from a human donor with multiple sclerosis. The sequenced sample consisted of CD4+ T cells from PBMCs. DNA of the CDR3: TGCGCCAGCAGCTTGGAAGCGGGAGGGCCGAGGGAGACCCAGTACTTC. It is translated as CASSLEAGGPRETQYF.